What follows is one T cell receptor beta chain and its context. The clone's antigen remains unknown. The sample holds no much larger clone one base away, and base qualities are not on file. A distance of 18 bases separates the germline ends of V and J, which lose 0 bases and 0 bases respectively. CDR1 MGHRA and CDR2 YSYEKL are derived from the germline V gene. From its cysteine to its phenylalanine, the CDR3 spans 18 amino acids. The retained sequence is limited to the CDR3, 54 bases, with the frame set at the first base. The data derive from a study of molecular identifiers for immune sequencing clone quantification (dated by TCRdb to the late 2010s). Describing the broader study: For a replicate experiment, RNA from roughly 20,000 or 100,000 naive CD8 T cells was divided into five aliquots, and four of the five aliquots were sequenced. CD8 T cells were used in a methods study to benchmark molecular-identifier clustering-based TCR repertoire sequencing (MIDCIRS) and TCR RNA copy counting.

What the authors observed across the whole study: In CMV-specific effector cells, clones with more than 20 RNA copies contained over 97% of molecules, whereas in naive cells such clones contained under 1% of molecules. When barcode sub-clustering was not used, chimeric consensus sequences inflated TCR diversity, with chimeras reaching as high as 47%. The naive libraries included spiked-in Jurkat TCR RNA (10 copies' worth), and this Jurkat TCR RNA is not part of the donor repertoire. Modeling estimated 2.5 to 3 recovered TCR RNA copies per cell, compared with around 9.7 by digital PCR, which implies 25% to 30% capture efficiency. Spiked-in Jurkat TCR RNA equal to a single cell's worth was reported to be detectable even within 1,100,000 naive CD8 T cells. Highly expanded clone sizes could be underestimated if identical TCR molecules share a barcode.

Libraries of naive CD8 T cells were built from around 20,000 to 990,000 sorted cells, with 10%, 30% or 50% of the purified RNA used. Naive CD8 T cells, defined as CD8+CD4-CCR7+CD45RA+, were FACS-sorted into RLT Plus buffer on a BD FACSAria II. To test detection sensitivity, Jurkat RNA equivalent to more than 8 TCR copies was spiked into samples of about 17,000-1,100,000 naive CD8 T cells. Enrichment of CD8 T cells was done with RosetteSep CD8+ T Cell Enrichment Cocktail plus Ficoll-Paque, and ACK red cell lysis came afterward. Library construction relied on PCR. Sequenced using a NextSeq 500. Bulk TCR libraries were prepared as previously described, using TCR primers listed in Table S5. Purification of total RNA was performed with the Qiagen AllPrep DNA/RNA kit. Before any analysis, reads coming from multiple sequencing runs of the same library were combined into one pool. On the study's bioinformatics: Reads were retained only if the reads had an exact TCR constant sequence, and the retained reads were trimmed to 150 nt and grouped according to their 12-nt molecular barcodes. Reads inside each barcode group were sub-clustered using a 15% Levenshtein threshold, and a quality-weighted consensus sequence was constructed for each RNA molecule. Non-functional sequences were excluded, and lower-count sequences lying one edit away from another sequence were also excluded. On the basis of fitting two negative binomial distributions, barcode sub-clusters with fewer than 20% of the maximum read count were discarded. The raw public reads went through TCRdb reprocessing: fastp at Q25, MiXCR clone calling, in-frame beta chains kept. CDR3 protein duplicates are merged, each entry listing the most common genes and DNA. In this record, the V and J calls reflect TCRdb's handling and not the investigators' own analysis. The sample table holds approximately 630,000 distinct CDR3 sequences, of which around 25% were seen once. About 0.8% of the sample is in the top ten clones.

The TCR was taken from a human donor in good health. Some libraries in this study had Jurkat cell RNA spiked in. Sequenced input: naive CD8+ T cells from blood, with Jurkat cell RNA spiked in. In light of the paper, this sample's cell subset or site label describes: FACS-sorted CD8+CD4-CCR7+CD45RA+ naive T cells. The chain joins TRBV4-1 to TRBJ2-7; the D gene is not confidently resolved. The nucleotides read TGCGCCAGCAGCCAAGACCAATCCTTGTTCGGAAACTCCTACGAGCAGTACTTC. Translated, it reads CASSQDQSLFGNSYEQYF.